These 23 T cell receptor beta chains originate from one sample sequenced in a study of response to subunit inactivated influenza vaccine. TCRdb redid the calling of the RT-PCR reads with MiXCR, one entry per CDR3 protein. The sample consists of about 520,000 distinct CDR3 sequences, under 8.5% of them appearing once. The material was PBMCs from blood, obtained around 25 months after vaccination. These receptors were taken from a man aged 45-69 years who received an inactivated influenza vaccine.

This clonotype was observed a handful of times. The chain has TRBV6-2 or TRBV6-3 and TRBJ2-2; D uncertain. This CDR3 comprises 13 residues. Germline V gene data show CDR1 as MNHEY and CDR2 as SVGEGT. V gave up 6 bases and J gave up 4 bases, with 9 bases separating them. The CDR3 protein is CASSWGTTGELFF. CDR3 nucleotide sequence: TGTGCCAGCAGCTGGGGAACCACCGGGGAGCTGTTTTTT.

This chain connects TRBV7-8 to TRBJ1-4; 8 bases align to TRBD1. Germline CDR1 and CDR2: SGHVS and FQNEAQ. Unmatched junction bases numbered 4, after V lost 5 bases and J lost 2 bases. This CDR3 has 15 amino acids. CDR3 protein: CASSLYRGTNEKLFF. In DNA, the CDR3 is TGTGCCAGCAGCCTGTACAGGGGGACTAATGAAAAACTGTTTTTT.

The chain carries TRBV7-9 and TRBJ1-5; a weak D match, TRBD1 (5 bases). The CDR3 contains 15 residues. Germline V lookup: CDR1 SEHNR, CDR2 FQNEAQ (reference sequence). The V end lost 1 base, the J end lost 2 bases, and 9 bases lay between the germline ends. CDR3 sequence reads: CASSLGRVRNQPQHF. As DNA, the CDR3 is TGTGCCAGCAGCTTAGGCAGGGTTCGCAATCAGCCCCAGCATTTT.

This clonotype occurred many times. CDR3 DNA: TGTGCCAGCAGAGCGGACGGGCTGTTCGAGCAGTACTTC. Its protein product is CASRADGLFEQYF. The gene calls are TRBV7-9 and TRBJ2-7; maybe TRBD2 (5 bases). This CDR3 has 13 amino acids. Germline CDR1 and CDR2: SEHNR and FQNEAQ (reference sequence). The V and J ends lost 6 bases and 6 bases respectively, with 15 bases between them.

Comment on this clonotype: A read error may account for a junction end that differs from germline. The V and J genes are TRBV9 and TRBJ2-3; TRBD2 matches at 8 bases. Germline CDR1 SGDLS, CDR2 YYNGEE. The CDR3 spans 12 residues. The CDR3 DNA is TGCTCGGGAGGGCAGGAGGGAGGTACGCAGTATTTT. Translated: CSGGQEGGTQYF.

This sequence joins TRBV7-6 and TRBJ2-2; 9 nucleotides align to TRBD2. This CDR3 has 18 amino acids. The V and J ends lost 0 bases and 6 bases, in that order; junction bases with no gene match: 11. Germline CDR1 is SGHVS and CDR2 is FNYEAQ. CDR3 sequence reads: CASSLAWMVAGVSGELFF. The DNA for the CDR3 is TGTGCCAGCAGCTTAGCCTGGATGGTAGCGGGAGTTTCCGGGGAGCTGTTTTTT. Based on the CDR3 plus reference TRBV7-6 and TRBJ2-2, the full variable domain is GAGVSQSPRYKVTKRGQDVALRCDPISGHVSLYWYRQALGQGPEFLTYFNYEAQQDKSGLPNDRFSAERPEGSISTLTIQRTEQRDSAMYRCASSLAWMVAGVSGELFFGEGSRLTVL.

There are many counts of this clonotype. The chain recombines TRBV12-3 or TRBV12-4 with TRBJ1-1; TRBD1 might be the D (6 bases). CDR3 length: 15 residues. Trimming took off 5 bases at V and 2 bases at J, with 15 bases between the two ends. CDR3 loop: CASSNTGHLNTEAFF. In DNA, the CDR3 is TGTGCCAGCAGTAACACGGGACATCTCAACACTGAAGCTTTCTTT.

The genes are TRBV19 and TRBJ2-1; the D is unclear. The ends were cut back, 2 bases at V and 5 bases at J, with 13 bases in the middle. This CDR3 region has 15 residues. Germline CDR1 LNHDA, CDR2 SQIVND (reference sequence). CDR3 residues: CASSISGRSNNEQFF. DNA for the CDR3: TGTGCCAGTAGTATATCCGGGCGATCAAACAATGAGCAGTTCTTC.

The genes are TRBV5-1 and TRBJ2-5, with 7 bases aligning to TRBD1. With 4 bases clipped from V and 2 bases from J, the junction kept 8 bases outside the gene matches. This CDR3 comprises 15 residues. Looked up from germline, CDR1 is SGHRS and CDR2 is YFSETQ. CDR3 loop: CASSPGTDRQETQYF. In DNA, the CDR3 is TGCGCCAGCAGCCCAGGGACAGACCGACAAGAGACCCAGTACTTC.

This clonotype showed up just once. In this CDR3 the conserved last residue, phenylalanine or tryptophan, is missing, so a read error is likely. V gene TRBV7-6 combines with J gene TRBJ1-2; D gene uncertain. The germline V and J ends were trimmed by 5 bases and 7 bases, with 11 bases remaining between them. The CDR3 has 12 residues. CDR1 SGHVS and CDR2 FNYEAQ come from the germline V gene. Here the CDR3 DNA reads TGTGCCAGCAGCCCATCTCTCTCTGGCTACACCTTA. Protein sequence: CASSPSLSGYTL.

This clonotype turned up a few times. The V call is TRBV7-2, the J call TRBJ2-1; TRBD2 might be the D (6 bases). V lost 4 bases and J lost 5, with 15 bases in between. Per germline, CDR1 SGHTA and CDR2 FQGNSA. The CDR3 loop spans 15 amino acids. CDR3 residues: CASSYYGTRNNEQFF. The DNA for the CDR3 is TGTGCCAGCAGCTATTACGGGACTCGTAACAATGAGCAGTTCTTC.

In this sample, this clonotype turned up a few times. V and J are TRBV5-4 and TRBJ2-3; 7 bases line up with TRBD2. The CDR3 sequence is 15 residues long. Germline V gene lookup returns CDR1 SGHNT and CDR2 YYREEE (reference sequence). Losses at the gene ends were 2 bases for V and 4 bases for J; bases not matched to a gene: 7. The CDR3 DNA follows: TGTGCCAGCAGCTTACCGGGCCGGGGGGCAGATACGCAGTATTTT. Translation: CASSLPGRGADTQYF.

Only a few counts were recorded for this clonotype. This sequence joins TRBV28 and TRBJ2-2; possible D gene TRBD2, 6 bases. CDR3 length: 14 residues. V lost 8 bases to trimming and J lost 1 base, with 11 bases between them. Germline V gene data show CDR1 as MDHEN and CDR2 as SYDVKM. The CDR3 DNA reads TGTGCCAGCTATAGCGGAGTGAACACCGGGGAGCTGTTTTTT. Encoded protein: CASYSGVNTGELFF.

This clonotype was seen at least ten times. V and J are TRBV11-3 and TRBJ2-1; no clear D. The CDR3 loop spans 18 amino acids. Germline CDR1 SGHNT, CDR2 YENEEA. The V end lost 0 bases, the J end lost 0 bases, and 15 bases lay between the germline ends. CDR3 DNA: TGTGCCAGCAGCTTAGATAGTGTGCCGGGCGGCTCCTACAATGAGCAGTTCTTC. It translates to CASSLDSVPGGSYNEQFF.

This clonotype occurred a few times. The chain links TRBV20-1 to TRBJ1-2, with 7 bases fitting TRBD1. J gave up 3 bases and V 3 bases, and 1 base lay outside the gene matches. This CDR3 spans 12 amino acids. CDR1 and CDR2 (germline): DFQATT, SNEGSKA (reference sequence). The CDR3 spells CSASQGDYGYTF. CDR3 nucleotides: TGCAGTGCTAGTCAGGGGGACTATGGCTACACCTTC.

The chain is built from TRBV5-6 and TRBJ2-3, with 8 bases identical to TRBD1. CDR3 length equals 15 residues. The germline V gene has CDR1 SGHDT and CDR2 YYEEEE. Losses at the gene ends were 2 bases for V and 5 bases for J; bases not matched to a gene: 7. The CDR3 nucleotides are TGTGCCAGCAGCTTCTACAGGGGGGCGTTAGATACGCAGTATTTT. Protein: CASSFYRGALDTQYF.

The genes are TRBV15 and TRBJ2-3; D is possibly TRBD2 (6 bases). The germline V and J ends were trimmed by 0 bases and 3 bases, with 16 bases remaining between them. The CDR3 spans 17 residues. Germline CDR1 is LNHNV and CDR2 is YYDKDF (reference sequence). CDR3 sequence reads: CATSRDFPGVETDTQYF. As DNA, the CDR3 is TGTGCCACCAGCAGAGATTTCCCGGGAGTCGAGACAGATACGCAGTATTTT.

This clonotype occurred many times. The V gene is TRBV12-3 or TRBV12-4, the J gene TRBJ2-2; D gene unclear. The V end was cut by 5 bases, the J end by 4 bases, with 8 bases between. The CDR3 totals 13 residues. DNA for the CDR3: TGTGCCAGCAGTCCCAGTATCACCGGGGAGCTGTTTTTT. Residues: CASSPSITGELFF.

In this sample, this clonotype turned up many times. The CDR3 protein is CASSVEGTYLSSYNEQFF. The CDR3 DNA reads TGTGCCAGCAGCGTAGAAGGGACCTACCTTAGCTCCTACAATGAGCAGTTCTTC. This chain joins TRBV9 and TRBJ2-1; the D gene could be TRBD1 or TRBD2 (5 bases each). This CDR3 spans 18 amino acids. Germline CDR1 is SGDLS and CDR2 is YYNGEE. V gave up 0 bases and J gave up 0 bases, with 16 bases separating them.

Ten or more counts support this clonotype. This chain connects TRBV6-1 to TRBJ2-3, with TRBD2 matching over 12 bases. V trimming: 5 bases; J trimming: 5 bases; junction bases outside the gene matches: 8. Germline V gene data show CDR1 as MNHNS and CDR2 as SASEGT. The CDR3 totals 16 residues. The CDR3 region is CASSKTSGRQKDTQYF. The CDR3 coding sequence is TGTGCCAGCAGTAAGACTAGCGGGAGACAGAAAGATACGCAGTATTTT.

The chain recombines TRBV12-3 or TRBV12-4 with TRBJ2-3; D is perhaps TRBD2 (6 bases). Trimming left V 3 bases short and J 6 bases short, with 13 bases between. The CDR3 is 14 amino acids. CDR3 in DNA: TGTGCCAGCAGTTTTGCGGGGCTTTGGGATACGCAGTATTTT. It translates to CASSFAGLWDTQYF.

This clonotype was seen a few times. The V call is TRBV6-2 or TRBV6-3, the J call TRBJ2-7, with D maybe TRBD1 (5 bases). This CDR3 has 15 residues. V lost 0 bases and J lost 5, with 14 bases in between. Germline loops: CDR1 MNHEY, CDR2 SVGEGT. This chain's CDR3 is CASSYSKGSRNEQYF. The CDR3 DNA reads as TGTGCCAGCAGTTACTCGAAGGGGTCCAGGAACGAGCAGTACTTC.

The V call is TRBV5-1, the J call TRBJ2-7, with D perhaps matching TRBD2 (5 bases). This CDR3 contains 16 residues. Germline V lookup: CDR1 SGHRS, CDR2 YFSETQ. Trimming cost V 0 bases and J 0 bases, with 13 bases left between them. The CDR3 nucleotides are TGCGCCAGCAGCTTGGCCCCAGCGGAGAGCTCCTACGAGCAGTACTTC. Its translation is CASSLAPAESSYEQYF.